The entry below gives a single TCR beta chain sequence along with its context. Its cognate antigen is unknown. This record comes from a study of blood T cells in healthy people across ages. General study points: Strong correlation linked observed beta diversity and percent naive T cells.

Alongside a J-beta primer mix, a sample-barcoded 5' primer served in a second PCR lasting about 7 to 11 cycles. MiXCR, applied by TCRdb to the 5' RACE reads, yields one record per CDR3 protein. This table has about 1,600,000 distinct CDR3 sequences, around 42% appearing once. This CDR3 comprises 16 residues. Germline lookup yields CDR1 MNHEY and CDR2 SVGEGT. V dropped 0 bases and J dropped 5 bases, with 14 bases sitting between them. The receptor was derived from a woman in her late teens or twenties in good health. Sample: blood. The chain joins TRBV6-2 or TRBV6-3 to TRBJ2-1; a weak D match, TRBD2 (5 bases). The CDR3 reads CASSYSAQRINNEQFF. In DNA, the CDR3 is TGTGCCAGCAGTTACTCAGCCCAGCGGATAAACAATGAGCAGTTCTTC.